One T cell receptor (beta chain) is described in this entry. This sample is part of a study of blood T cell repertoires in COVID-19. Assay used: immunoSEQ multiplex PCR; TCRdb lists only in-frame clones, some missing. The table shows hundreds of thousands of clones, with around 90% occurring only once. V was clipped by 6 bases and J by 4 bases, with 19 bases between them. CDR1 and CDR2 (germline): MNHNY, SVGAGI (reference sequence). The CDR3 is made up of 16 amino acids. The clonotype was recovered from a woman between 70 and 85 years old with COVID-19, enrolled during active disease. The V gene is TRBV6-6, the J gene TRBJ1-5; unclear D gene. Sequenced material: peripheral blood. Here the CDR3 reads CASSLSPGVGNQPQHF. The CDR3 coding sequence is TGTGCCAGCAGCCTCAGCCCCGGGGTAGGGAATCAGCCCCAGCATTTT.